This T cell receptor (beta chain) was recovered during a study of PD-1 blockade in classical Hodgkin lymphoma. Repertoires were generated with immunoSEQ multiplex PCR, while TCRdb's copy carries only in-frame clones and drops some. The sample shows around 13,000 clones, roughly 78% of them seen only once. The study's findings and limits: As was reported, newly diagnosed patients showed lower baseline TCR diversity than healthy donors did.

Turning to this clone: Its target is not known.

Each patient's relapse followed autologous stem cell transplantation, and brentuximab vedotin exposure varied. Best responses were complete response, partial response or progressive disease. CDR1 and CDR2 from the germline V gene are LGHNA and YSLEER. This CDR3 has 14 amino acids. With 2 bases removed from V and 3 bases from J, the gap between germline ends came to 10 bases. The receptor was isolated from a human donor with classical Hodgkin lymphoma. V and J are TRBV4-3 and TRBJ1-1; D unclear. Sequenced here: peripheral blood mononuclear cells (PBMCs), sampled before the second cycle of nivolumab. The CDR3 coding sequence is TGCGCCAGCAGCCAACAATTACAGCACACTGAAGCTTTCTTT. Its translation: CASSQQLQHTEAFF.